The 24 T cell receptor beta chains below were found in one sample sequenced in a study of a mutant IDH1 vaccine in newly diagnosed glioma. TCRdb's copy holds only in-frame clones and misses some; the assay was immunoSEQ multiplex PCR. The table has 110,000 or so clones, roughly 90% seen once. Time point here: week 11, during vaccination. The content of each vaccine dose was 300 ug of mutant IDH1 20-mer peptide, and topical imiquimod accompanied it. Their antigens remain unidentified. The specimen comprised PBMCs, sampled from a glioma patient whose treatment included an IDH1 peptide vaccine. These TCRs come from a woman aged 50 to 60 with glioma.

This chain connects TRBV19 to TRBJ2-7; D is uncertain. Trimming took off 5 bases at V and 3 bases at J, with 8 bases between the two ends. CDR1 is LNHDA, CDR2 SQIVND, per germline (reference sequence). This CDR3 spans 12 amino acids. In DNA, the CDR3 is TGTGCCAGTAGTGTTCCAATCTACGAGCAGTACTTC. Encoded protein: CASSVPIYEQYF.

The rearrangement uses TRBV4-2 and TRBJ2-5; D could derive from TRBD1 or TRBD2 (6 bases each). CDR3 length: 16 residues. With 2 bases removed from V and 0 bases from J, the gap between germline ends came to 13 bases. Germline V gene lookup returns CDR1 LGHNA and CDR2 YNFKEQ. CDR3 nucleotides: TGTGCCAGCAGCCAACCCCAAGGGGGGTACCAAGAGACCCAGTACTTC. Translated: CASSQPQGGYQETQYF.

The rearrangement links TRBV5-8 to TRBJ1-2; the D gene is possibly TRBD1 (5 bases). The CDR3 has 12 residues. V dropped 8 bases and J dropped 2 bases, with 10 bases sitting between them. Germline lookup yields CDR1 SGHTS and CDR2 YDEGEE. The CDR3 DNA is TGTGCCAGTTTGACAGACAACTATGGCTACACCTTC. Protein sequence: CASLTDNYGYTF.

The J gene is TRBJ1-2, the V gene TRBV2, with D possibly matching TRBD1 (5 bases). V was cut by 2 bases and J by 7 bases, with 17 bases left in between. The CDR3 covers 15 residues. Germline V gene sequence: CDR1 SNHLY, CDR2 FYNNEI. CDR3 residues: CASSERQAGLGGYTF. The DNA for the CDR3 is TGTGCCAGCAGTGAAAGGCAGGCAGGGTTGGGTGGCTACACCTTC.

The CDR3 DNA is TGTGCCAGCAGCGACGCCTATGGCTACACCTTC. Translating it yields CASSDAYGYTF. V and J are TRBV6-5 and TRBJ1-2; D is unresolved. From germline, CDR1 is MNHEY and CDR2 SVGAGI. V was cut by 6 bases and J by 4 bases, with 6 bases left in between. The CDR3 covers 11 residues.

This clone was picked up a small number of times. The CDR3 here is CASSTPTGLMNTEAFF. CDR3 coding DNA: TGTGCCAGCAGCACTCCGACAGGCCTCATGAACACTGAAGCTTTCTTT. The V call is TRBV4-2, the J call TRBJ1-1, with a weak D call TRBD1 (6 bases). The V end lost 5 bases, the J end lost 0 bases, and 16 bases lay between the germline ends. This CDR3 contains 16 residues. The germline CDR1 and CDR2 sequences are LGHNA and YNFKEQ.

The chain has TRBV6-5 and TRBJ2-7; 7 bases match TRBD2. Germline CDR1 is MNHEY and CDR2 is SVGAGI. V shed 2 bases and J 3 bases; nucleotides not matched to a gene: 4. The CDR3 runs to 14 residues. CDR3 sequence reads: CASSYVASGYEQYF. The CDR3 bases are TGTGCCAGCAGTTACGTGGCTAGCGGCTACGAGCAGTACTTC.

CDR3 nucleotides: TGTGCCAGCAGTGAAGGGACTAGCGGAATCCGATCCTACGAGCAGTACTTC. It is translated as CASSEGTSGIRSYEQYF. This sequence joins TRBV2 and TRBJ2-7; 10 nucleotides agree with TRBD2. V was pared by 1 base and J by 1 base, with 7 bases of the junction left unmatched. Germline-derived CDR1 and CDR2 are SNHLY and FYNNEI. This CDR3 is 17 amino acids long. The full variable domain, rest sourced from reference TRBV2 and TRBJ2-7, is EPEVTQTPSHQVTQMGQEVILRCVPISNHLYFYWYRQILGQKVEFLVSFYNNEISEKSEIFDDQFSVERPDGSNFTLKIRSTKLEDSAMYFCASSEGTSGIRSYEQYFGPGTRLTVT.

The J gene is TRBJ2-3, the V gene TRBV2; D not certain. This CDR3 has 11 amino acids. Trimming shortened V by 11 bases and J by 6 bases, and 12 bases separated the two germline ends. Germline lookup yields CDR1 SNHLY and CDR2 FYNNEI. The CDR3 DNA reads TGTGCCGTCTTCAGCAAGGATACGCAGTATTTT. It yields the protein CAVFSKDTQYF. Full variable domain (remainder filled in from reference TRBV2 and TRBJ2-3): EPEVTQTPSHQVTQMGQEVILRCVPISNHLYFYWYRQILGQKVEFLVSFYNNEISEKSEIFDDQFSVERPDGSNFTLKIRSTKLEDSAMYFCAVFSKDTQYFGPGTRLTVL.

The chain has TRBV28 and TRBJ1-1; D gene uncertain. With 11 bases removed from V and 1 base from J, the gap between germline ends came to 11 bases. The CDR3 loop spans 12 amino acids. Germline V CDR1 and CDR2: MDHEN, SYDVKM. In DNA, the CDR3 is TGTGCCGGCCAAGGGAGGAACACTGAAGCTTTCTTT. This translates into CAGQGRNTEAFF.

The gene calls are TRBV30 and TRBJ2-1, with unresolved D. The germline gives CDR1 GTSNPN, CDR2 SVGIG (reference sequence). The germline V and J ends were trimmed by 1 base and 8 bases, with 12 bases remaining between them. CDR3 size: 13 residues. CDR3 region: CAWSAALVDEQFF. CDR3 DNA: TGTGCCTGGAGTGCGGCCCTTGTGGATGAGCAGTTCTTC.

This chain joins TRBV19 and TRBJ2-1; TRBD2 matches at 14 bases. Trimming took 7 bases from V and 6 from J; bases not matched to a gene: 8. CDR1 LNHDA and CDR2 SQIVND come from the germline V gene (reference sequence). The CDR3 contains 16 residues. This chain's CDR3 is CASMGGTSGSSNEQFF. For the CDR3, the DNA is TGTGCCAGTATGGGTGGGACTAGCGGGAGCTCCAATGAGCAGTTCTTC.

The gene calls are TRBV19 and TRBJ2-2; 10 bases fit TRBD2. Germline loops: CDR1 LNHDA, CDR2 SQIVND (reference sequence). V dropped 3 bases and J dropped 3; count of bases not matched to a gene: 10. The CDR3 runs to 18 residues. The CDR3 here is CASSIGMRLAGYTGELFF. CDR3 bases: TGTGCCAGTAGTATTGGAATGAGACTAGCGGGTTACACCGGGGAGCTGTTTTTT.

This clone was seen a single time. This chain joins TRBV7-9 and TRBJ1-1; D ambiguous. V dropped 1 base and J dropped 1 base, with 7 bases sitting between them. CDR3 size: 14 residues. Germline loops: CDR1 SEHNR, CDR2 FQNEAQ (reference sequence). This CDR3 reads CASSLGPSNTEAFF. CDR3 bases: TGTGCCAGCAGCTTAGGTCCGTCGAACACTGAAGCTTTCTTT.

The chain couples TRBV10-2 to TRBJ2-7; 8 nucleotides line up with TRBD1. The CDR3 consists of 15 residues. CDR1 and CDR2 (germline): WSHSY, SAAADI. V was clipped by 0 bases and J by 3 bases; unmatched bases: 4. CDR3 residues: CASSESGTGLYEQYF. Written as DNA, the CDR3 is TGCGCCAGCAGTGAGTCCGGGACAGGCCTCTACGAGCAGTACTTC.

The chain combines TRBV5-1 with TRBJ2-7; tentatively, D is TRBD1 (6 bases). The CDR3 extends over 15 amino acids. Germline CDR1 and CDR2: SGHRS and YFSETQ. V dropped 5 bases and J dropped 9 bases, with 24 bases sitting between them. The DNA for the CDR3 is TGCGCCAGCAGTCCAGAGACAGGAAGTGGATGGATGCAGTACTTC. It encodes CASSPETGSGWMQYF.

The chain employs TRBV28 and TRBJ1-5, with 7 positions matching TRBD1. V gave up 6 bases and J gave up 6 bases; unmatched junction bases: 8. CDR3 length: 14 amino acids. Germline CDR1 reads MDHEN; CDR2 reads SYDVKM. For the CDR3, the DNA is TGTGCCAGCAGCCAGGACAGGACAGGTCAGCCCCAGCATTTT. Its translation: CASSQDRTGQPQHF.

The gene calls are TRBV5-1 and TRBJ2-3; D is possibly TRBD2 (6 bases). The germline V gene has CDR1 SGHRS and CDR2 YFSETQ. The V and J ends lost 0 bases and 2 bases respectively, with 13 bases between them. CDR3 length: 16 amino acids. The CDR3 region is CASSLAMGGPTDTQYF. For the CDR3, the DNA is TGCGCCAGCAGCTTGGCCATGGGGGGACCCACAGATACGCAGTATTTT.

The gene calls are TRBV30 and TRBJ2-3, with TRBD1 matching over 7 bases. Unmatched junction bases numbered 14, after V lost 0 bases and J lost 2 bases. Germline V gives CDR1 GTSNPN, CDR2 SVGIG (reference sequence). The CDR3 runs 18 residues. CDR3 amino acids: CAWSVPSWTGPATDTQYF. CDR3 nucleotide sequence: TGTGCCTGGAGTGTTCCTTCCTGGACAGGTCCTGCCACAGATACGCAGTATTTT.

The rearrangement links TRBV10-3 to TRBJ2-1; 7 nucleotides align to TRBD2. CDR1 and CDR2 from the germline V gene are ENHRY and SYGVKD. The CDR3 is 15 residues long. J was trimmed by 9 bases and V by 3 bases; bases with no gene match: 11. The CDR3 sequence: CAISEWLAAGGEQFF. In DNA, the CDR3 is TGTGCCATCAGTGAATGGCTAGCGGCGGGTGGTGAGCAGTTCTTC.

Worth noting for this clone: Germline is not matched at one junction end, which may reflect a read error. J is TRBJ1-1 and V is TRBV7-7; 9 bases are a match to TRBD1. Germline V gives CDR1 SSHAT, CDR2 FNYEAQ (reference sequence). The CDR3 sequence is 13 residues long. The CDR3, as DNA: TGTGCTAGCAGCCGGGACAGGGACACTGAAGCTTTCTTT. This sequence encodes CASSRDRDTEAFF.

CDR3 coding DNA: TGTGCCAGCAAGGGGCCAACTGAAGCTTTCTTT. It is translated as CASKGPTEAFF. V and J are TRBV28 and TRBJ1-1, with D perhaps matching TRBD1 (5 bases). V lost 7 bases to trimming and J lost 5 bases, with 8 bases between them. The CDR3 has 11 amino acids. CDR1 MDHEN and CDR2 SYDVKM come from the germline V gene.

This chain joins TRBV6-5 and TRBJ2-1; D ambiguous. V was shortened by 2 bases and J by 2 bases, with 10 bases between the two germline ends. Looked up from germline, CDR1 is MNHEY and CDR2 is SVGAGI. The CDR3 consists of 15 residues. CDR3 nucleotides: TGTGCCAGCAGTTACCGACTGTATCCCTACAATGAGCAGTTCTTC. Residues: CASSYRLYPYNEQFF.

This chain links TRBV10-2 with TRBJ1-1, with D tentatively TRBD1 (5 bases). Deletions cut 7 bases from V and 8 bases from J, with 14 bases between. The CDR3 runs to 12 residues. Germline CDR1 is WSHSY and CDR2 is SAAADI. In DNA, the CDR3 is TGCGCCAGCACCGGGGACCCTTCGGAAGCTTTCTTT. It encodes CASTGDPSEAFF.